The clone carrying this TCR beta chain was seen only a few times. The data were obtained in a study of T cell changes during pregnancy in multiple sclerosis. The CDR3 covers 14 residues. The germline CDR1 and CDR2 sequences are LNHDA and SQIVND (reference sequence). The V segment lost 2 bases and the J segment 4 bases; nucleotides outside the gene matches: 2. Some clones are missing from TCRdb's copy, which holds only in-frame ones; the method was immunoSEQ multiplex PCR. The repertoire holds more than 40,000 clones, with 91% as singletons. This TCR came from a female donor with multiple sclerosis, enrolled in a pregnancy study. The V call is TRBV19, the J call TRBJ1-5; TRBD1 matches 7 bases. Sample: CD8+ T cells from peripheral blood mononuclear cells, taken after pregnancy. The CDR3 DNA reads TGTGCCAGTAGTATATCGGGACAGAATCAGCCCCAGCATTTT. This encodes CASSISGQNQPQHF.